What follows describes a single TCR beta chain. Researchers made TCR beta libraries by using iRepertoire HTBI primers and running Arm-PCR on CDR3 regions. TCRdb re-called the multiplex PCR reads with MiXCR, one entry per CDR3 protein. The data show roughly 420,000 distinct CDR3 sequences, about 17% seen once. These data originate in a study of regulatory T cells in long-lasting Graves disease. Time point given: newly diagnosed GD, antithyroid drugs for less than 3 months. PBMCs were the source of the RNA used for TCR sequencing. The CDR3 contains 14 residues. V lost 3 bases to trimming and J lost 2 bases, with 9 bases between them. The germline V gene has CDR1 SGHRS and CDR2 YFSETQ. This same sample was also taken into another study, of T cells in Graves' hyperthyroidism and ophthalmopathy.

This sequence was found in a woman in her 30s with Graves disease. Sequenced here: peripheral blood mononuclear cells (PBMCs), sampled at new diagnosis, from a patient treated with antithyroid drugs. The chain has TRBV5-1 and TRBJ1-3; D is uncertain. The CDR3 DNA sequence: TGCGCCAGCAGCTCGGCCGGGACTGGAAACACCATATATTTT. Translation: CASSSAGTGNTIYF.